This T cell receptor (beta chain) was captured in a study of CD8 T cells in ankylosing spondylitis. General study points: One TCR beta motif, made up of seven to nine highly homologous variants, appeared characteristic of ankylosing spondylitis blood.

One entry per CDR3 protein, called by TCRdb with MiXCR from the 5' RACE reads. The data show approximately 440,000 distinct CDR3 sequences, with over 15% seen just once and just over 1% held by the top ten. Trimming took off 1 base at V and 8 bases at J, with 6 bases between the two ends. This CDR3 comprises 13 residues. Germline-derived CDR1 and CDR2 are MGHRA and YSYEKL. Ten or more counts support this clonotype. The target antigen is unknown. V and J are TRBV4-1 and TRBJ1-6; no clear D gene. Sample: blood, either unsorted or a sorted T cell fraction (not recorded which). This clonotype was sampled from a male donor with ankylosing spondylitis. Written as DNA, the CDR3 is TGCGCCAGCAGCCAAGCCCGGGATTCACCCCTCCACTTT. Translating it yields CASSQARDSPLHF.